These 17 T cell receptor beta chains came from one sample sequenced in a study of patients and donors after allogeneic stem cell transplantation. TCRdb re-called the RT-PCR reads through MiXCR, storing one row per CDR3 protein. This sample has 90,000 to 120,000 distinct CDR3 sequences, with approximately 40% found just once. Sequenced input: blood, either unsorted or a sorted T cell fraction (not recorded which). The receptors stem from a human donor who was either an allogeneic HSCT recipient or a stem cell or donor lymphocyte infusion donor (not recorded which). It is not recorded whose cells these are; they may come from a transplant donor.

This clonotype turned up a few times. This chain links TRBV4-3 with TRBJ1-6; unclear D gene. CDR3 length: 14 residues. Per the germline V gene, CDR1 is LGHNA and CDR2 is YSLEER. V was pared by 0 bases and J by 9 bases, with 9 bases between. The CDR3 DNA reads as TGCGCCAGCAGCCAAGATACGGCCTTTTCACCCCTCCACTTT. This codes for CASSQDTAFSPLHF.

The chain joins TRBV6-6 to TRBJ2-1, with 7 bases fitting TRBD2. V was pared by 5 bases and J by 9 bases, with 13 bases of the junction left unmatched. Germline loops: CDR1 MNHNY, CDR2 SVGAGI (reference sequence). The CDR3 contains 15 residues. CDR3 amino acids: CASSQSTSAVSEQFF. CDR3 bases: TGTGCCAGCAGTCAATCTACTAGCGCAGTGTCTGAGCAGTTCTTC.

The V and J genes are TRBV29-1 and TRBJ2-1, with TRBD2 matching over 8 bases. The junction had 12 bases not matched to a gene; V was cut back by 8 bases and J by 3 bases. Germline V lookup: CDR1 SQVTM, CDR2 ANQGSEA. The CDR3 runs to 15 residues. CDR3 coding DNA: TGCAGCCACTCTCTGGGCGGGAGGAGCTACAATGAGCAGTTCTTC. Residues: CSHSLGGRSYNEQFF.

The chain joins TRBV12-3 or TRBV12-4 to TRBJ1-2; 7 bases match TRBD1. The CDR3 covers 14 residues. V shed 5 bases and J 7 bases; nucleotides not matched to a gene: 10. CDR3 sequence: CASSLDRAVGGYTF. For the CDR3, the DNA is TGTGCCAGCAGTCTCGACAGGGCTGTTGGTGGCTACACCTTC.

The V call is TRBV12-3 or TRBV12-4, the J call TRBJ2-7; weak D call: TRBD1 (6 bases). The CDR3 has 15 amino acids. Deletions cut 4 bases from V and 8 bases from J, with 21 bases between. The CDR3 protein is CASSYGWGQHEKQYF. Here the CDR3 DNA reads TGTGCCAGCAGTTACGGTTGGGGGCAGCATGAGAAGCAGTACTTC.

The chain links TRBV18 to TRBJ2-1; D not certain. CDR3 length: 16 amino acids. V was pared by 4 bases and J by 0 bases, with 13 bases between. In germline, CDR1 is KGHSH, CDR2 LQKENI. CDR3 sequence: CASSRGFKLSYNEQFF. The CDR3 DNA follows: TGTGCCAGCTCACGTGGGTTCAAACTCTCCTACAATGAGCAGTTCTTC.

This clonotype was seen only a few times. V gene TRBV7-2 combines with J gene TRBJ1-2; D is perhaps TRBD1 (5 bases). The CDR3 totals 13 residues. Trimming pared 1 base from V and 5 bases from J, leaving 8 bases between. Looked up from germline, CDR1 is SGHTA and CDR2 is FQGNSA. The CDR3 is CASSLDRLYGYTF. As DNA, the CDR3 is TGTGCCAGCAGCTTAGACAGGTTATATGGCTACACCTTC.

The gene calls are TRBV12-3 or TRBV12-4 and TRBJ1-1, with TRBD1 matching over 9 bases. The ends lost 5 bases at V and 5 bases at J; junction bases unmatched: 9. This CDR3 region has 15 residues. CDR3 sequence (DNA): TGTGCCAGCAGTATTAATACAGGGGGCGCGACTGAAGCTTTCTTT. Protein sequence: CASSINTGGATEAFF.

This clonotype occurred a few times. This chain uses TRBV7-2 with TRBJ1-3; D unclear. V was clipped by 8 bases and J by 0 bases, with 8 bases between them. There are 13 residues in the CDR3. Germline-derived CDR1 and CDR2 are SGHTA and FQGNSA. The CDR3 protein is CASFGFSGNTIYF. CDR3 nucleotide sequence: TGTGCCAGCTTTGGTTTCTCTGGAAACACCATATATTTT.

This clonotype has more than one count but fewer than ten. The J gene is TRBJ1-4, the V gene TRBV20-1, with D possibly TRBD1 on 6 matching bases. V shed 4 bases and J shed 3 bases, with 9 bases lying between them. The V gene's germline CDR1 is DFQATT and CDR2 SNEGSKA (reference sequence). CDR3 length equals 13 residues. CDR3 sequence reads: CSAIGGSNEKLFF. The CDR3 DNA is TGCAGTGCTATAGGGGGTTCTAATGAAAAACTGTTTTTT.

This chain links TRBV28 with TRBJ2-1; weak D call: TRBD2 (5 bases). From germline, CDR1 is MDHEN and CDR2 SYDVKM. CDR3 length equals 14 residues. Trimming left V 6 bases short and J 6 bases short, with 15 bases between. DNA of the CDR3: TGTGCCAGCAGCTCTCCGGGATTGCCCAATGAGCAGTTCTTC. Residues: CASSSPGLPNEQFF.

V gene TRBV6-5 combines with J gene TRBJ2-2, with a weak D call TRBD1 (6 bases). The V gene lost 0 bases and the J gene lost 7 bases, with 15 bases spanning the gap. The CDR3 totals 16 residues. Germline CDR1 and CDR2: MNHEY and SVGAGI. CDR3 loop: CASSYSYQGMFGELFF. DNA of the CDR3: TGTGCCAGCAGTTACTCGTACCAGGGGATGTTCGGGGAGCTGTTTTTT.

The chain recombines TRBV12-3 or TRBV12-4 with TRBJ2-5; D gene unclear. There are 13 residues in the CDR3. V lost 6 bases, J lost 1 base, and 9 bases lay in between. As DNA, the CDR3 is TGTGCCAGCAGAGTGACCCCCCAAGAGACCCAGTACTTC. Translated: CASRVTPQETQYF.

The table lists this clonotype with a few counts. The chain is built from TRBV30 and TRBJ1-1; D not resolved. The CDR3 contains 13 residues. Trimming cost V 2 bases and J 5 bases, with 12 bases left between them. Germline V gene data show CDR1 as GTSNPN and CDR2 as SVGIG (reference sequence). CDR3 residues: CAWSLATGTEAFF. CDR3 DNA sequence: TGTGCCTGGAGTTTAGCGACGGGGACTGAAGCTTTCTTT. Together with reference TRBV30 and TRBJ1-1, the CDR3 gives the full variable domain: SQTIHQWPATLVQPVGSPLSLECTVEGTSNPNLYWYRQAAGRGLQLLFYSVGIGQISSEVPQNLSASRPQDRQFILSSKKLLLSDSGFYLCAWSLATGTEAFFGQGTRLTVV.

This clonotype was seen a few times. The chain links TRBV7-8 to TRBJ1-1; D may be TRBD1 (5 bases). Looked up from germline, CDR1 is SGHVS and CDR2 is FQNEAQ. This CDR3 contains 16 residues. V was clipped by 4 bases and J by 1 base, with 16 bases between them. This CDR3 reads CASSSRKQDPNTEAFF. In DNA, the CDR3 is TGTGCCAGCAGCTCCCGGAAACAGGACCCGAACACTGAAGCTTTCTTT.

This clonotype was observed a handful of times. CDR3 sequence: CAIAVEGRYGYTF. The CDR3 DNA follows: TGTGCCATCGCGGTGGAGGGCCGATATGGCTACACCTTC. This chain joins TRBV10-3 and TRBJ1-2; D is undetermined. Germline lookup yields CDR1 ENHRY and CDR2 SYGVKD. The CDR3 sequence is 13 residues long. V lost 8 bases and J lost 5, with 15 bases in between.

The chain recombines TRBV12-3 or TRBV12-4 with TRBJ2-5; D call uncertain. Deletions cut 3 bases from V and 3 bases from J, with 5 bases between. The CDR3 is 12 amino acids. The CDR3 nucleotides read TGTGCCAGCAGTTTTAGAGAAGAGACCCAGTACTTC. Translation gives CASSFREETQYF.